This T cell receptor beta chain was documented in a study of OX40 agonist ivuxolimab in advanced cancers. Looking at the study overall: Having had anti-PD-1, anti-PD-L1 or anti-CTLA-4 therapy before was allowed, and 40% to 45% had some. Three patients responded partially, comprising one with hepatocellular carcinoma and two with cutaneous melanoma.

Germline-derived CDR1 and CDR2 are SGHTA and FQGNSA. The CDR3 extends over 13 amino acids. Trimming took 5 bases from V and 5 from J, leaving 12 bases between them. The data were produced by immunoSEQ multiplex PCR, yet TCRdb's version contains in-frame clones alone and is incomplete. The sample consists of approximately 84,000 clones, approximately 88% of them appearing once. This TCR was sampled from an adult with an advanced solid tumor such as melanoma, head and neck, liver or kidney cancer. The sequencing used CD4+ or CD8+ T cells sorted from blood, collected in a trial of the OX40 agonist ivuxolimab. This chain uses TRBV7-2 with TRBJ1-2; D unclear. This chain's CDR3 is CASSPPEKYGYTF. CDR3 nucleotides: TGTGCCAGCAGCCCGCCCGAGAAGTATGGCTACACCTTC.